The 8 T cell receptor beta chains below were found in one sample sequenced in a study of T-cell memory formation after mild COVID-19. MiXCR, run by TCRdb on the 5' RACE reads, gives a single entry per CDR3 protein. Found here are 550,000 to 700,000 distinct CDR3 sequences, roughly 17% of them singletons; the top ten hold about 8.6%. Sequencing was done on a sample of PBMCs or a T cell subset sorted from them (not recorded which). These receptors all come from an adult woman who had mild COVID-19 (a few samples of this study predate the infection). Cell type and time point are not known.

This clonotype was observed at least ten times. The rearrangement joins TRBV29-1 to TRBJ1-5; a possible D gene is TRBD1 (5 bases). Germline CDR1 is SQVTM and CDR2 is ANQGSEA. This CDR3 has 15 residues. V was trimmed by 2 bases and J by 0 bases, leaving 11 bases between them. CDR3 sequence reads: CSVELGGNSNQPQHF. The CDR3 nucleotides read TGCAGCGTTGAATTGGGGGGGAATAGCAATCAGCCCCAGCATTTT.

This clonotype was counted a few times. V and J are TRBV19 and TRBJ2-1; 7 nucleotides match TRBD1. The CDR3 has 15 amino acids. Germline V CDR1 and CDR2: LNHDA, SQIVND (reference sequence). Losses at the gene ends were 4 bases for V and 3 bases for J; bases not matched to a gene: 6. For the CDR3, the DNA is TGTGCCAGTAGTAGCGACAGGGCGGTCTACAATGAGCAGTTCTTC. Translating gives CASSSDRAVYNEQFF.

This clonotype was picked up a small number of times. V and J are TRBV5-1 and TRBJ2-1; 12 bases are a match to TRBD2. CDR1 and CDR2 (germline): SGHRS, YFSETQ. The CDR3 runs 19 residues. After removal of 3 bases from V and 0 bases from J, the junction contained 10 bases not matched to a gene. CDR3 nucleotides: TGCGCCAGCAGCTACGGACTAGCGGGGTTTATGAGCTCCTACAATGAGCAGTTCTTC. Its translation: CASSYGLAGFMSSYNEQFF. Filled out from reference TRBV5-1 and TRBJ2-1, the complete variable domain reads KAGVTQTPRYLIKTRGQQVTLSCSPISGHRSVSWYQQTPGQGLQFLFEYFSETQRNKGNFPGRFSGRQFSNSRSEMNVSTLELGDSALYLCASSYGLAGFMSSYNEQFFGPGTRLTVL.

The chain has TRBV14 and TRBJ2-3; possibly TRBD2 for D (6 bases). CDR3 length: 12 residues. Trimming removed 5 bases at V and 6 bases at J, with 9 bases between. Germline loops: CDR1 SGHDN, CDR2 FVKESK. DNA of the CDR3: TGTGCCAGCAGCGGGGGGTTTGATACGCAGTATTTT. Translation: CASSGGFDTQYF. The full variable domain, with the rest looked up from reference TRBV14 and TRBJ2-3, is EAGVTQFPSHSVIEKGQTVTLRCDPISGHDNLYWYRRVMGKEIKFLLHFVKESKQDESGMPNNRFLAERTGGTYSTLKVQPAELEDSGVYFCASSGGFDTQYFGPGTRLTVL.

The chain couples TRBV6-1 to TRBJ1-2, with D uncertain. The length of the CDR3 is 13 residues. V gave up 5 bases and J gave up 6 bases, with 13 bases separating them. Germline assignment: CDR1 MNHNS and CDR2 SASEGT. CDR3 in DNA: TGTGCCAGCAGTTCGACTGATACTAATGGCTACACCTTC. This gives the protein CASSSTDTNGYTF.

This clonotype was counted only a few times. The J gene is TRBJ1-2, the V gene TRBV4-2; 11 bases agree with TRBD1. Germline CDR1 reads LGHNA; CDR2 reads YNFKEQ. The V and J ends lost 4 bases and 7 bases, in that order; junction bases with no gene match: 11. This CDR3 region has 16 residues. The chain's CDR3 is CASSREPGQGVSGYTF. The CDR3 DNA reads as TGTGCCAGCAGCCGCGAACCGGGACAGGGGGTGTCTGGCTACACCTTC.

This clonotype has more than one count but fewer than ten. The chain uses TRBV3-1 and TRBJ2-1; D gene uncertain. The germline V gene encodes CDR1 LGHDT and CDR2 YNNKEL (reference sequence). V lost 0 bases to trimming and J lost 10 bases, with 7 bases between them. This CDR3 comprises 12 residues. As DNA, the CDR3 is TGTGCCAGCAGCCAAGATCCCCGGGAGCAGTTCTTC. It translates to CASSQDPREQFF.

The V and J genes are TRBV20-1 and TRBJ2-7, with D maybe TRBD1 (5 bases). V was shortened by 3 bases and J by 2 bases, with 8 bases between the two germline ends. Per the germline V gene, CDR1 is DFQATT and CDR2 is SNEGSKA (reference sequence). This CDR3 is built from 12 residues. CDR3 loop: CSARARAYEQYF. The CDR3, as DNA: TGCAGTGCTAGGGCCAGGGCCTACGAGCAGTACTTC.